A single T cell receptor beta chain is shown here with its context. This table comes from immunoSEQ multiplex PCR, and its TCRdb copy is limited to in-frame clones, with some not included. This table has some 80,000 clones, about 89% appearing once. The data were taken from a study of OX40 agonist ivuxolimab in advanced cancers. The V end was cut by 3 bases, the J end by 5 bases, with 13 bases between. The CDR3 consists of 14 residues. CDR1 is MNHEY and CDR2 is SVGAGI in the germline V gene. The clonotype comes from an adult with an advanced solid tumor such as melanoma, head and neck, liver or kidney cancer. The specimen comprised CD4+ or CD8+ T cells sorted from blood, sampled in a trial of the OX40 agonist ivuxolimab. This chain connects TRBV6-5 to TRBJ2-5, with D possibly TRBD1 on 6 matching bases. The DNA for the CDR3 is TGTGCCAGCAGTTATCATGACAGGAGGGAGACCCAGTACTTC. Protein sequence: CASSYHDRRETQYF.